This T cell receptor beta chain was sequenced in a study of early T cells in non-severe SARS-CoV-2 infection. Study observations and caveats: VDJdb matches were skewed toward anti-spike CD8 T cell responses.

Individual cDNA molecules each received unique molecular identifiers attached to them. TCRdb used MiXCR to reprocess the 5' RACE reads, holding one entry per CDR3 protein. The sample records tens of thousands of distinct CDR3 sequences, approximately 6.3% being singletons. Looked up from germline, CDR1 is SGDLS and CDR2 is YYNGEE. J was trimmed by 1 base and V by 2 bases; bases with no gene match: 3. CDR3 length equals 16 residues. This clonotype was counted many times. Its antigen is not identified. The source material was whole blood, sampled at baseline. The V gene is TRBV9, the J gene TRBJ2-3; 11 bases fit TRBD1. This clonotype originated in an adult who was a healthcare worker with PCR-confirmed SARS-CoV-2 infection or an uninfected control (not recorded which). The DNA for the CDR3 is TGTGCCAGCAGCGTTGGGACAGGGGGTCGCACAGATACGCAGTATTTT. Its protein product is CASSVGTGGRTDTQYF. Full variable domain (remainder filled in from reference TRBV9 and TRBJ2-3): DSGVTQTPKHLITATGQRVTLRCSPRSGDLSVYWYQQSLDQGLQFLIQYYNGEERAKGNILERFSAQQFPDLHSELNLSSLELGDSALYFCASSVGTGGRTDTQYFGPGTRLTVL.